This TCR beta chain is from a study of T cells in Graves' hyperthyroidism and ophthalmopathy. This CDR3 contains 15 residues. From germline, CDR1 is SGHTA and CDR2 FQGTGA. V shed 5 bases, J shed 2 bases, and the junction held 6 bases outside the gene matches. No progression to ophthalmopathy during 18 months of follow-up defined stable disease. Ten or more counts support this clonotype. The source material, RNA transcripts, was used to amplify TCR beta CDR3 regions. The HTBI set primed first-round TCR CDR3 RT-PCR. MiXCR, applied by TCRdb to the multiplex PCR reads, yields one record per CDR3 protein. The sample consists of about 400,000 distinct CDR3 sequences, roughly 25% of them appearing once.

This TCR was sampled from a middle-aged man with Graves' hyperthyroidism. The chain is built from TRBV7-3 and TRBJ2-3, with 8 positions matching TRBD2. The sequenced sample was blood. This CDR3 reads CASSISGGTTDTQYF. CDR3 in DNA: TGTGCCAGCAGCATCAGCGGGGGCACCACAGATACGCAGTATTTT.